The entry below gives a single T cell receptor beta chain sequence along with its context. The data stem from a study of OX40 agonist ivuxolimab in advanced cancers. Looking at the study overall: Dose-escalation patients' cancers were hepatocellular carcinoma, melanoma, renal cell or head and neck cancer.

Using immunoSEQ multiplex PCR, the repertoire was profiled, and TCRdb retains in-frame clones only, with some absent. The sample has about 100,000 clones; about 96% are singletons. CDR3 length: 11 amino acids. The V end lost 3 bases, the J end lost 8 bases, and 4 bases lay between the germline ends. Germline assignment: CDR1 SGHAT and CDR2 FQNNGV. The gene calls are TRBV11-2 and TRBJ1-4; no firm D call. The origin of this receptor is an adult with an advanced solid tumor such as melanoma, head and neck, liver or kidney cancer. Sequencing was performed on CD4+ or CD8+ T cells sorted from blood, taken in a trial of the OX40 agonist ivuxolimab. The CDR3 nucleotides read TGTGCCAGCAGCTTTGGAGAAAAACTGTTTTTT. It codes for CASSFGEKLFF.